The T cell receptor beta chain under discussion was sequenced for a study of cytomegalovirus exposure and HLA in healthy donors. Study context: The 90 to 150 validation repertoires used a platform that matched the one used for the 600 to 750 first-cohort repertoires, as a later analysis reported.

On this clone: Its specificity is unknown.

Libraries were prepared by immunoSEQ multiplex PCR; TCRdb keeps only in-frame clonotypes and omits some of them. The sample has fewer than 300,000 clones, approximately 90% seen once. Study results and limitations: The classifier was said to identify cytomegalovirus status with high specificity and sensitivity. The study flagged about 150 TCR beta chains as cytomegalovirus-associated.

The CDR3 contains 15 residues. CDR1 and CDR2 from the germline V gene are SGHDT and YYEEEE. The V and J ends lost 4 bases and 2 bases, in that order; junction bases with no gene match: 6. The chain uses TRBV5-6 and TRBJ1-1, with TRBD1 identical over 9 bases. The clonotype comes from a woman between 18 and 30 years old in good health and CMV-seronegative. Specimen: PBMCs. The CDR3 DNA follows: TGTGCCAGCAGCACGGACAGGGGTTTAAACACTGAAGCTTTCTTT. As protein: CASSTDRGLNTEAFF.